One TCR beta chain is described in this entry. The library came from three nested PCR rounds adapted from ARM-PCR protocols. TCRdb re-derived calls from the multiplex PCR reads in MiXCR, one entry per CDR3 protein. This sample has roughly 220,000 distinct CDR3 sequences; about two thirds occur once, and the top ten carry less than 25%. This record belongs to a study of tumor and adjacent non-tumor tissue in lung cancer. RNA was extracted from bulk tissue without any cell sorting. From germline, CDR1 is DFQATT and CDR2 SNEGSKA (reference sequence). The CDR3 consists of 15 residues. Germline trimming cut 0 bases from V and 12 bases from J; bases unmatched to any gene: 15.

The clonotype originates from a man aged 55 to 70 with non-small cell lung cancer. The J gene is TRBJ2-3, the V gene TRBV20-1; TRBD2 aligns across 7 bases. Sequencing was done on a sample of lung tumor tissue. CDR3 amino acids: CSARDGREKTDIQYF. In DNA form, the CDR3 reads TGCAGTGCTAGAGATGGGCGGGAGAAGACAGATATCCAGTATTTT.